A selection of T cell receptor beta chains follows, all from one sample in a study of T-cell reconstitution after alpha-beta-depleted transplantation in children. TCRdb recomputed calls from the PCR reads with MiXCR, one row per CDR3 protein. The sample consists of 240,000 or so distinct CDR3 sequences, 6.5% to 10% of them appearing once. Sequences were derived from PBMCs, mostly from graft donor cells, sampled 180 days after TCRalphabeta/CD19-depleted stem cell transplant. The receptors shown here come from a male patient under 18 who had a stem cell transplant for acute lymphoblastic leukemia, so the T cells may come from the graft donor. The conserved cysteine and the conserved F or W are not part of the CDR3 here. Each record gives: clone size, V gene, J gene, CDR3 protein. Size is stated for part of the rows, as once, few or many counts, or as a class when the clone is expanded.

clone_size: many; v_call: TRBV15; j_call: TRBJ2-2; cdr3_aa: ATSRDRGAGELF
clone_size: many; v_call: TRBV5-6; j_call: TRBJ1-5; cdr3_aa: ASSSRGYSNQPQH
clone_size: many; v_call: TRBV20-1; j_call: TRBJ2-1; cdr3_aa: SAPSTSSSYNEQF
clone_size: .; v_call: TRBV5-6; j_call: TRBJ2-5; cdr3_aa: ASSLIEAGQETQY
clone_size: many; v_call: TRBV28; j_call: TRBJ1-2; cdr3_aa: ASSVLDRTLYGYT
clone_size: many; v_call: TRBV7-3; j_call: TRBJ1-5; cdr3_aa: AIPGRQPQH
clone_size: many; v_call: TRBV5-1; j_call: TRBJ2-7; cdr3_aa: ASSRQGSYEQY
clone_size: many; v_call: TRBV20-1; j_call: TRBJ1-1; cdr3_aa: SAEKGRVSEAF
clone_size: many; v_call: TRBV23-1; j_call: TRBJ2-2; cdr3_aa: ASTEGQGARTGELF
clone_size: many; v_call: TRBV20-1; j_call: TRBJ2-3; cdr3_aa: SALPLDLATDTQY
clone_size: many; v_call: TRBV7-3; j_call: TRBJ2-3; cdr3_aa: ASSLSRDTDTQY
clone_size: .; v_call: TRBV11-3; j_call: TRBJ2-1; cdr3_aa: ASSSRGVHNEQF
clone_size: many; v_call: TRBV20-1; j_call: TRBJ1-5; cdr3_aa: SARDQGQVNQPQH
clone_size: .; v_call: TRBV5-6; j_call: TRBJ2-4; cdr3_aa: ASSLPAGGVKNIQY
clone_size: many; v_call: TRBV20-1; j_call: TRBJ2-1; cdr3_aa: SARDGSGLFSYNEQF
clone_size: .; v_call: TRBV20-1; j_call: TRBJ2-1; cdr3_aa: SARLAEISSYNEQF
clone_size: few; v_call: TRBV6-1; j_call: TRBJ2-2; cdr3_aa: ASSETGNTGELF
clone_size: many; v_call: TRBV24-1; j_call: TRBJ2-1; cdr3_aa: ATSDNQAGLAGEEQF
clone_size: many; v_call: TRBV27; j_call: TRBJ1-2; cdr3_aa: ASSSRVGNGYT
clone_size: many; v_call: TRBV7-9; j_call: TRBJ2-1; cdr3_aa: ASSGIGTGGHNEQF
clone_size: many; v_call: TRBV2; j_call: TRBJ2-5; cdr3_aa: ASISGPGAIETQY
clone_size: many; v_call: TRBV19; j_call: TRBJ2-1; cdr3_aa: ASSVMTGAYNEQF
clone_size: many; v_call: TRBV6-1; j_call: TRBJ1-6; cdr3_aa: ASSATGSNSPLH
clone_size: few; v_call: TRBV14; j_call: TRBJ2-7; cdr3_aa: ASSPISGYEQY
clone_size: many; v_call: TRBV20-1; j_call: TRBJ2-3; cdr3_aa: SAVGTDTQY
clone_size: many; v_call: TRBV20-1; j_call: TRBJ2-2; cdr3_aa: SAGTGTGAGGELF
clone_size: .; v_call: TRBV24-1; j_call: TRBJ2-2; cdr3_aa: ATSARESTGELF
clone_size: many; v_call: TRBV5-1; j_call: TRBJ1-6; cdr3_aa: ASSLAGDGVNSPLH